The subject of this entry is one T cell receptor (beta chain). The entry originates in a study of blood T cell repertoires in COVID-19. Study context: T cells, B-cell-depleted T cells, or PBMCs provided the cDNA or gDNA that served as material.

CDR1 and CDR2 from the germline V gene are MNHEY and SVGEGT. V lost 4 bases, J lost 5 bases, and 9 bases stayed unmatched. This CDR3 spans 15 amino acids. Generated by immunoSEQ multiplex PCR, the TCRdb table keeps only in-frame clones and is missing some. The sample contains about 380,000 clones, less than 90% of which appear only once. This chain joins TRBV6-2 or TRBV6-3 and TRBJ1-1; 8 bases align to TRBD1. The TCR originated in a woman in her thirties who had recovered from COVID-19. Sequencing input: PBMCs or T cells enriched from blood (not recorded which). CDR3 sequence: CASSSPGQGETEAFF. The CDR3 coding sequence is TGTGCCAGCAGTTCGCCCGGACAGGGCGAGACTGAAGCTTTCTTT.